This T cell receptor beta chain stems from a study of blood T cells in healthy people across ages. Study details: There was about one barcoded beta molecule captured by template switching per two T cells.

Researchers report isolating at least 6 million PBMCs per sample. Overall study findings and caveats: It was not possible, with unsorted PBMCs, to conclusively compare naive and antigen-experienced cells.

Note on this clonotype: No antigen is known for it.

Germline V gene sequence: CDR1 DFQATT, CDR2 SNEGSKA (reference sequence). Trimming took off 6 bases at V and 2 bases at J, with 19 bases between the two ends. The CDR3 sequence is 15 residues long. With a J-beta primer mix and a sample-barcoded 5' primer, a second PCR ran about 7 to 12 cycles. Every single cDNA molecule received a tag from a template-switch adaptor with 12 random nucleotides. TCRdb re-analysed the 5' RACE reads in MiXCR, keeping a single row per CDR3 protein. The top ten clones hold roughly 18% of a sample with 650,000 to 800,000 distinct CDR3 sequences, under 45% of them seen once. What was sequenced was blood. The clonotype was recovered from a man aged 55-75 years in good health. The genes are TRBV20-1 and TRBJ2-5; D is possibly TRBD2 (6 bases). The CDR3 is CSADKPGLEQETQYF. For the CDR3, the DNA is TGCAGTGCCGACAAACCGGGACTGGAACAAGAGACCCAGTACTTC.